Listed here are 21 T cell receptor beta chains from one sample, sequenced in a study of blood T cell repertoires in COVID-19. The repertoire was sequenced with immunoSEQ multiplex PCR; TCRdb's copy has only in-frame clones and lacks some. The data contain 330,000 or so clones, roughly 90% of them singletons. Sequencing was performed on peripheral blood. These receptors came from a man aged 25 to 45 with COVID-19, enrolled during active disease.

The sample holds one count of this clone. The chain carries TRBV28 and TRBJ2-7, with 7 bases that match TRBD2. Germline CDR1 is MDHEN and CDR2 is SYDVKM. Germline trimming cut 6 bases from V and 6 bases from J; bases unmatched to any gene: 8. The CDR3 loop spans 13 amino acids. The CDR3 nucleotides read TGTGCCAGCAGGGCCGGGACTAAATTCGAGCAGTACTTC. It encodes CASRAGTKFEQYF. The whole variable domain, filled in from reference TRBV28 and TRBJ2-7, reads DVKVTQSSRYLVKRTGEKVFLECVQDMDHENMFWYRQDPGLGLRLIYFSYDVKMKEKGDIPEGYSVSREKKERFSLILESASTNQTSMYLCASRAGTKFEQYFGPGTRLTVT.

The chain uses TRBV6-5 and TRBJ2-7; possibly TRBD2 for D (5 bases). The germline CDR1 and CDR2 sequences are MNHEY and SVGAGI. CDR3 length equals 14 residues. V was shortened by 6 bases and J by 0 bases, with 12 bases between the two germline ends. CDR3 in amino acids: CASSSGPFSYEQYF. Written as DNA, the CDR3 is TGTGCCAGCAGCAGCGGTCCTTTCTCCTACGAGCAGTACTTC.

V is TRBV5-5 and J is TRBJ2-3; 11 bases fit TRBD2. The CDR3 extends over 18 amino acids. The germline CDR1 and CDR2 sequences are SGHKS and YYEKEE (reference sequence). Trimming took 4 bases from V and 3 from J; bases not matched to a gene: 13. The CDR3 is CASSPGLTTSGGTDTQYF. Here the CDR3 DNA reads TGTGCCAGCAGCCCGGGACTAACCACTAGCGGGGGTACAGATACGCAGTATTTT.

The DNA of the CDR3 is TGCGCCAGCAGCCAAGGTTCTGCCAGGGGGATTAATTCACCCCTCCACTTT. It codes for CASSQGSARGINSPLHF. V is TRBV4-3 and J is TRBJ1-6, with 7 bases fitting TRBD1. The CDR3 sequence is 17 residues long. The germline V gene has CDR1 LGHNA and CDR2 YSLEER. The J segment lost 6 bases and the V segment lost 1 base, leaving 9 bases of the junction unmatched.

CDR3 in DNA: TGTGCCAGCAGCTTAATCTGGCGGGCGAACACTGAAGCTTTCTTT. It is translated as CASSLIWRANTEAFF. The J gene is TRBJ1-1, the V gene TRBV11-2; D uncertain. The CDR3 spans 15 residues. In germline, CDR1 is SGHAT, CDR2 FQNNGV. Between the trimmed V and J ends, which lost 2 bases and 1 base, there was a span of 11 bases. Supplemented by reference TRBV11-2 and TRBJ1-1, the full variable domain reads EAGVAQSPRYKIIEKRQSVAFWCNPISGHATLYWYQQILGQGPKLLIQFQNNGVVDDSQLPKDRFSAERLKGVDSTLKIQPAKLEDSAVYLCASSLIWRANTEAFFGQGTRLTVV.

The gene calls are TRBV2 and TRBJ2-7; D is perhaps TRBD1 (5 bases). This CDR3 spans 12 amino acids. Between the trimmed V and J ends, which lost 4 bases and 3 bases, there was a span of 7 bases. Germline V gives CDR1 SNHLY, CDR2 FYNNEI. CDR3 coding DNA: TGTGCCAGCAGTGTGGGGCTCTACGAGCAGTACTTC. This gives the protein CASSVGLYEQYF.

V is TRBV5-1 and J is TRBJ2-7, with a possible D match to TRBD2 (6 bases). This CDR3 contains 16 residues. Trimming left V 4 bases short and J 6 bases short, with 23 bases between. CDR1 and CDR2 (germline): SGHRS, YFSETQ. CDR3 in amino acids: CASSPSPRGNTGEQYF. The CDR3 DNA reads as TGCGCCAGCAGCCCGAGCCCCCGGGGGAACACCGGCGAGCAGTACTTC.

The V and J genes are TRBV4-1 and TRBJ2-2, with 12 bases aligning to TRBD2. The CDR3 spans 17 residues. J lost 7 bases, V lost 1 base, and 7 bases had no gene match. The germline V gene has CDR1 MGHRA and CDR2 YSYEKL. The CDR3 protein is CASSQGLAGGQGGELFF. CDR3 coding DNA: TGCGCCAGCAGCCAAGGCCTAGCGGGGGGGCAGGGCGGGGAGCTGTTTTTT.

This chain uses TRBV19 with TRBJ2-1; 10 bases are shared with TRBD2. With V trimmed by 1 base and J by 7 bases, 10 bases remained unmatched. Germline assignment: CDR1 LNHDA and CDR2 SQIVND (reference sequence). The CDR3 extends over 17 amino acids. The CDR3 nucleotides are TGTGCCAGTAGTATAGTTTCTGGAGCGGGGGGGCATAATGAGCAGTTCTTC. The encoded protein is CASSIVSGAGGHNEQFF.

The rearrangement uses TRBV2 and TRBJ1-2; TRBD1 matches 9 bases. The trim removed 6 bases at V and 4 bases at J, leaving 12 bases unmatched. This CDR3 has 16 residues. In germline, CDR1 is SNHLY, CDR2 FYNNEI. This CDR3 is CASRAGQGRSSYGYTF. The CDR3 nucleotides are TGTGCCAGCAGAGCCGGACAGGGGAGATCAAGCTATGGCTACACCTTC.

This chain links TRBV5-1 with TRBJ1-6; D is uncertain. Trimming shortened V by 0 bases and J by 0 bases, and 4 bases separated the two germline ends. Germline V gene sequence: CDR1 SGHRS, CDR2 YFSETQ. This CDR3 contains 15 residues. The CDR3 nucleotides are TGCGCCAGCAGCTTGGGGAGCTCCTATAATTCACCCCTCCACTTT. Translating gives CASSLGSSYNSPLHF.

The chain uses TRBV21-1 and TRBJ2-7; the table's D gene call, TRBD1, was not cross checked with the DNA. TRBV21-1 is noted as a pseudogene. The CDR3 totals 18 residues. The chain's CDR3 is CASSKGGTGALLHHEQYF. Written as DNA, the CDR3 is TGTGCCAGCAGCAAAGGAGGGACAGGGGCCCTATTACACCACGAGCAGTACTTC.

The rearrangement links TRBV15 to TRBJ1-1, with 10 nucleotides matching TRBD1. The CDR3 is 14 residues long. V dropped 5 bases and J dropped 7; count of bases not matched to a gene: 7. Germline V lookup: CDR1 LNHNV, CDR2 YYDKDF (reference sequence). CDR3 amino acids: CATSRDRGSDEAFF. DNA for the CDR3: TGTGCCACCAGCCGGGACAGGGGTTCGGATGAAGCTTTCTTT.

This chain uses TRBV3-1 (or the pseudogene TRBV3-2) with TRBJ1-2, with D perhaps matching TRBD1 (6 bases). Trimming removed 4 bases from V and 3 bases from J, with 12 bases in between. CDR1 and CDR2 (germline): LGHDT, YNNKEL (reference sequence). The CDR3 is 14 amino acids. The CDR3 DNA follows: TGTGCCAGCAGCCGGCAGGGGAGGGACTATGGCTACACCTTC. Translated, it gives CASSRQGRDYGYTF.

The chain has TRBV25-1 and TRBJ1-1; 9 bases align to TRBD1. Per the germline V gene, CDR1 is MGHDK and CDR2 is SYGVNS. With 5 bases clipped from V and 5 bases from J, the junction kept 3 bases outside the gene matches. The CDR3 runs 13 residues. Written as DNA, the CDR3 is TGTGCCAGCAGTCTACAGGGGGCAACTGAAGCTTTCTTT. This codes for CASSLQGATEAFF.

J is TRBJ1-2 and V is TRBV18; no firm D call. Per germline, CDR1 KGHSH and CDR2 LQKENI. The V end was cut by 1 base, the J end by 6 bases, with 9 bases between. The CDR3 has 13 amino acids. The CDR3 is CASSPQTTDGYTF. The CDR3, as DNA: TGTGCCAGCTCACCACAAACTACGGATGGCTACACCTTC.

V gene TRBV4-3 combines with J gene TRBJ1-1, with D perhaps TRBD1 (5 bases). The CDR3 is made up of 17 amino acids. V lost 1 base to trimming and J lost 7 bases, with 22 bases between them. CDR1 is LGHNA, CDR2 YSLEER, per germline. The CDR3 sequence is CASSQVRKGREKDEAFF. The CDR3 nucleotides are TGCGCCAGCAGCCAAGTGCGTAAGGGCAGGGAAAAGGATGAAGCTTTCTTT.

The CDR3 protein is CASSTMGQIYGYTF. The CDR3 DNA follows: TGTGCCAGCAGTACTATGGGGCAGATCTATGGCTACACCTTC. The chain is built from TRBV28 and TRBJ1-2; possible D gene TRBD1, 5 bases. There are 14 residues in the CDR3. Germline CDR1 and CDR2: MDHEN and SYDVKM. The germline V and J ends were trimmed by 5 bases and 4 bases, with 14 bases remaining between them.

The rearrangement links TRBV11-2 to TRBJ2-3, with TRBD1 matching 7 bases. V lost 5 bases and J lost 10; bases outside the gene matches: 12. Looked up from germline, CDR1 is SGHAT and CDR2 is FQNNGV. The CDR3 has 14 residues. CDR3 sequence reads: CASSLTATGSSQYF. Here the CDR3 DNA reads TGTGCCAGCAGCCTAACGGCGACAGGGTCTTCGCAGTATTTT.

V gene TRBV28 combines with J gene TRBJ1-2, with 7 bases identical to TRBD1. V was clipped by 7 bases and J by 4 bases; unmatched bases: 6. The CDR3 loop spans 13 amino acids. CDR1 and CDR2 from the germline V gene are MDHEN and SYDVKM. As DNA, the CDR3 is TGTGCCAGCAACTCACAGGGGATCTATGGCTACACCTTC. This gives the protein CASNSQGIYGYTF.

The chain joins TRBV11-1 to TRBJ2-3, with 9 bases that match TRBD2. Germline assignment: CDR1 SGHAT and CDR2 FQDESV (reference sequence). The CDR3 is 16 residues long. The trim removed 6 bases at V and 2 bases at J, leaving 9 bases unmatched. CDR3: CASSRLKRGVTDTQYF. CDR3 sequence (DNA): TGTGCCAGCAGTCGTCTGAAGCGGGGGGTCACAGATACGCAGTATTTT.